The rows below give T cell receptor beta chains drawn from one sample of a study of early T cells in non-severe SARS-CoV-2 infection. TCRdb called the 5' RACE reads again in MiXCR, with one record for every CDR3 protein. The table records some 50,000 distinct CDR3 sequences, about 9.7% of them present only once. The specimen sequenced was whole blood. The receptor source for this set is an adult who was a healthcare worker with PCR-confirmed SARS-CoV-2 infection or an uninfected control (not recorded which). CDR3s include the opening cysteine and the closing phenylalanine or tryptophan. The D gene is left open where the match is weak. Clone size is shown for a subset of rows, as once, few, many or a class of expanded clone.

V: TRBV7-3
size: .
D: .
J: TRBJ2-1
CDR3: CASSLLGDSSYNEQFF
DNA: TGTGCCAGCAGTCTACTCGGGGACTCCTCATACAATGAGCAGTTCTTC

V: TRBV2
size: many
D: .
J: TRBJ2-1
CDR3: CASSGSIRVHNEQFF
DNA: TGTGCCAGCAGTGGCTCGATAAGGGTGCACAATGAGCAGTTCTTC

V: TRBV7-9
size: many
D: TRBD1
J: TRBJ1-4
CDR3: CASSPAGDRGREKLFF
DNA: TGTGCCAGCAGCCCCGCGGGGGACAGGGGACGAGAAAAACTGTTTTTT

V: TRBV7-9
size: many
D: .
J: TRBJ2-3
CDR3: CASSPSVGSTDTQYF
DNA: TGTGCCAGCAGCCCCAGTGTAGGGAGCACAGATACGCAGTATTTT

V: TRBV7-9
size: many
D: .
J: TRBJ2-4
CDR3: CASSLPPKNIQYF
DNA: TGTGCCAGCAGCTTACCTCCCAAAAACATTCAGTACTTC

V: TRBV24-1
size: few
D: .
J: TRBJ2-2
CDR3: CATSDLGGRNTGELFF
DNA: TGTGCCACCAGTGATTTAGGAGGTCGGAACACCGGGGAGCTGTTTTTT

V: TRBV5-1
size: many
D: .
J: TRBJ2-3
CDR3: CASSFKREVGSTDTQYF
DNA: TGCGCCAGCAGCTTTAAAAGGGAGGTAGGGAGCACAGATACGCAGTATTTT

V: TRBV13
size: few
D: TRBD2
J: TRBJ2-1
CDR3: CASSLDSGIPYNEQFF
DNA: TGTGCCAGCAGCTTAGATAGCGGGATCCCCTACAATGAGCAGTTCTTC

V: TRBV2
size: .
D: .
J: TRBJ2-1
CDR3: CASSEIFGEQFF
DNA: TGTGCCAGCAGTGAGATCTTCGGTGAGCAGTTCTTC

V: TRBV5-1
size: many
D: .
J: TRBJ2-1
CDR3: CASSTVLGAGYEQFF
DNA: TGCGCCAGCAGCACCGTATTGGGGGCGGGCTATGAGCAGTTCTTC

V: TRBV3-1
size: .
D: .
J: TRBJ1-5
CDR3: CASSQGKDQPQHF
DNA: TGTGCCAGCAGCCAAGGAAAGGATCAGCCCCAGCATTTT

V: TRBV29-1
size: .
D: TRBD2
J: TRBJ2-7
CDR3: CSVRLAEAYEQYF
DNA: TGCAGCGTCCGACTAGCGGAAGCCTACGAGCAGTACTTC

V: TRBV11-2
size: few
D: .
J: TRBJ1-6
CDR3: CASSLRHSPLHF
DNA: TGTGCCAGCAGCTTGAGACATTCACCCCTCCACTTT

V: TRBV10-3
size: many
D: .
J: TRBJ1-5
CDR3: CAIGDSNQPQHF
DNA: TGTGCCATCGGGGACAGCAATCAGCCCCAGCATTTT

V: TRBV11-2
size: many
D: TRBD1
J: TRBJ2-1
CDR3: CASAWTGGHEQFF
DNA: TGTGCCAGCGCGTGGACAGGGGGGCATGAGCAGTTCTTC

V: TRBV6-1
size: many
D: .
J: TRBJ2-1
CDR3: CASIEGPLSYNEQFF
DNA: TGTGCCAGCATTGAGGGTCCCCTCTCCTACAATGAGCAGTTCTTC

V: TRBV5-4
size: many
D: TRBD2
J: TRBJ2-6
CDR3: CASSLVAGGSGANVLTF
DNA: TGTGCCAGCAGCTTGGTGGCGGGAGGATCTGGGGCCAACGTCCTGACTTTC

V: TRBV6-5
size: many
D: TRBD2
J: TRBJ2-7
CDR3: CASSGTSGGSYEQYF
DNA: TGTGCCAGCAGCGGGACTAGCGGCGGATCCTACGAGCAGTACTTC

V: TRBV6-2/TRBV6-3
size: .
D: .
J: TRBJ2-7
CDR3: CASTTGTRYEQYF
DNA: TGTGCCAGCACCACTGGGACGCGCTACGAGCAGTACTTC

V: TRBV7-3
size: medium-sized
D: TRBD2
J: TRBJ2-1
CDR3: CASSKGLVAGYAEQFF
DNA: TGTGCCAGCAGCAAAGGACTCGTAGCGGGATACGCTGAGCAGTTCTTC

V: TRBV4-2
size: few
D: TRBD2
J: TRBJ2-7
CDR3: CASSFRTGGMNEQYF
DNA: TGTGCCAGCAGCTTCCGAACGGGAGGTATGAACGAGCAGTACTTC

V: TRBV10-3
size: many
D: .
J: TRBJ2-3
CDR3: CAISVGGSPDTQYF
DNA: TGTGCCATCAGTGTCGGAGGGAGCCCAGATACGCAGTATTTT